This passage covers 15 T cell receptor beta chains from one sample sequenced in a study of CD8 T cells in Susac syndrome. Reverse transcription of roughly 0.5 to 1 ug RNA was performed with random hexamers. TCRdb fed the immunoSEQ multiplex PCR reads into MiXCR, producing one record per CDR3 protein. The sample consists of 150,000 to 200,000 distinct CDR3 sequences, roughly 95% of them appearing once. Sequencing was done on a sample of CD8+ T cells from PBMCs. These receptors came from a human donor with multiple sclerosis.

The rearrangement links TRBV9 to TRBJ2-1, with a possible D match to TRBD2 (5 bases). CDR3 length: 15 residues. Trimming removed 0 bases from V and 7 bases from J, with 14 bases in between. The V gene's germline CDR1 is SGDLS and CDR2 YYNGEE. The CDR3 region is CASSVGGDPGNEQFF. The CDR3 DNA reads TGTGCCAGCAGCGTAGGTGGAGACCCGGGAAATGAGCAGTTCTTC.

The rearrangement links TRBV4-2 to TRBJ2-4; a weak D match, TRBD2 (5 bases). CDR3 length equals 12 residues. Trimming pared 3 bases from V and 11 bases from J, leaving 11 bases between. Per germline, CDR1 LGHNA and CDR2 YNFKEQ. CDR3 in amino acids: CASSQVREFQYF. The CDR3 bases are TGTGCCAGCAGCCAGGTCCGGGAATTTCAGTACTTC.

This chain uses TRBV4-1 with TRBJ2-1; 13 positions agree with TRBD2. The J segment lost 0 bases and the V segment lost 1 base, leaving 9 bases of the junction unmatched. The CDR3 is 20 residues long. CDR1 is MGHRA and CDR2 is YSYEKL in the germline V gene. The CDR3 reads CASSQAGTSGAGASYNEQFF. For the CDR3, the DNA is TGCGCCAGCAGCCAAGCCGGGACTAGCGGGGCGGGGGCCTCCTACAATGAGCAGTTCTTC.

This clonotype was detected a few times. This chain joins TRBV9 and TRBJ1-2; D is uncertain. CDR1 is SGDLS, CDR2 YYNGEE, per germline. V was clipped by 0 bases and J by 2 bases, with 11 bases between them. The CDR3 runs to 15 residues. The CDR3 nucleotides read TGTGCCAGCAGCGTAGGTGGCGGATCAAACTATGGCTACACCTTC. Its protein product is CASSVGGGSNYGYTF.

The V call is TRBV20-1, the J call TRBJ2-3; 10 positions match TRBD2. This CDR3 comprises 16 residues. V was pared by 0 bases and J by 2 bases, with 5 bases of the junction left unmatched. CDR1 and CDR2 from the germline V gene are DFQATT and SNEGSKA (reference sequence). CDR3 bases: TGCAGTGCTAGAGATGCTAGCGGGGGAAACACAGATACGCAGTATTTT. Protein product: CSARDASGGNTDTQYF.

This chain links TRBV30 with TRBJ2-7, with 7 bases aligning to TRBD2. Germline values: CDR1 GTSNPN, CDR2 SVGIG (reference sequence). The CDR3 is 12 residues long. V was clipped by 7 bases and J by 0 bases; unmatched bases: 3. The CDR3 loop is CAYRDYSYEQYF. The CDR3 region has the DNA TGTGCCTACCGGGACTACTCCTACGAGCAGTACTTC.

This clonotype showed up just once. The chain links TRBV7-6 to TRBJ1-5, with D uncertain. The CDR3 has 13 residues. Trimming cost V 3 bases and J 5 bases, with 8 bases left between them. Germline CDR1 is SGHVS and CDR2 is FNYEAQ. The DNA of the CDR3 is TGTGCCAGCAGCTTCACTGGGGATCAGCCCCAGCATTTT. Amino acids: CASSFTGDQPQHF.

The chain carries TRBV28 and TRBJ2-3; 9 bases align to TRBD2. Germline V gene sequence: CDR1 MDHEN, CDR2 SYDVKM. This CDR3 comprises 18 residues. The V and J ends lost 3 bases and 0 bases, in that order; junction bases with no gene match: 10. The CDR3 here is CASSLLAPSGISTDTQYF. As DNA, the CDR3 is TGTGCCAGCAGTTTGCTGGCTCCTAGCGGGATAAGCACAGATACGCAGTATTTT. The entire variable domain, with the rest obtained from reference TRBV28 and TRBJ2-3, is as follows: DVKVTQSSRYLVKRTGEKVFLECVQDMDHENMFWYRQDPGLGLRLIYFSYDVKMKEKGDIPEGYSVSREKKERFSLILESASTNQTSMYLCASSLLAPSGISTDTQYFGPGTRLTVL.

The rearrangement joins TRBV11-1 to TRBJ2-7, with D possibly TRBD1 on 5 matching bases. Germline loops: CDR1 SGHAT, CDR2 FQDESV (reference sequence). This CDR3 is built from 14 residues. Deletions cut 1 base from V and 5 bases from J, with 12 bases between. CDR3 nucleotides: TGTGCCAGCAGCTTAGGAATGGGGCTGGACGAGCAGTACTTC. As protein: CASSLGMGLDEQYF.

The genes are TRBV10-3 and TRBJ2-7, with 7 nucleotides matching TRBD1. The trim removed 6 bases at V and 1 base at J, leaving 6 bases unmatched. Germline V gene lookup returns CDR1 ENHRY and CDR2 SYGVKD. The CDR3 extends over 14 amino acids. CDR3 protein: CAIRKGQMSYEQYF. The CDR3 nucleotides are TGTGCCATCAGGAAGGGACAGATGTCCTACGAGCAGTACTTC.

The genes are TRBV5-1 and TRBJ1-3, with TRBD1 matching over 7 bases. Germline loops: CDR1 SGHRS, CDR2 YFSETQ. V shed 5 bases, J shed 0 bases, and the junction held 8 bases outside the gene matches. CDR3 length: 16 residues. CDR3 in amino acids: CASSPGTVNSGNTIYF. The CDR3 coding sequence is TGCGCCAGCAGTCCTGGGACAGTGAACTCTGGAAACACCATATATTTT.

V and J are TRBV28 and TRBJ1-2; 12 nucleotides align to TRBD1. V lost 5 bases to trimming and J lost 2 bases; unmatched junction nucleotides: 6. The CDR3 sequence is 16 residues long. Germline V CDR1 and CDR2: MDHEN, SYDVKM. The CDR3 spells CASSLGTGGKNYGYTF. The CDR3 DNA follows: TGTGCCAGCAGTCTCGGGACAGGGGGCAAAAACTATGGCTACACCTTC.

This rearrangement joins TRBV27 to TRBJ2-6, with no clear D. V lost 5 bases to trimming and J lost 0 bases, with 11 bases between them. CDR1 and CDR2 from the germline V gene are MNHEY and SMNVEV (reference sequence). This CDR3 is built from 16 residues. CDR3 coding DNA: TGTGCCAGCAGTATCCTGTCGGGCTCTGGGGCCAACGTCCTGACTTTC. Its translation is CASSILSGSGANVLTF.

The chain is built from TRBV20-1 and TRBJ1-2, with a weak D call TRBD1 (6 bases). V gave up 0 bases and J gave up 8 bases, with 22 bases separating them. The germline gives CDR1 DFQATT, CDR2 SNEGSKA (reference sequence). The CDR3 sequence is 16 residues long. The CDR3 here is CSARERGQSWAEGYTF. The DNA for the CDR3 is TGCAGTGCTAGAGAAAGAGGACAGTCCTGGGCTGAGGGCTACACCTTC.

The chain combines TRBV15 with TRBJ2-1, with 11 nucleotides matching TRBD2. The V gene's germline CDR1 is LNHNV and CDR2 YYDKDF (reference sequence). V dropped 2 bases and J dropped 7; count of bases not matched to a gene: 7. This CDR3 is 16 amino acids long. CDR3 in DNA: TGTGCCACCAGCAGACTAGGGACTAGCGGAAAGAATGAGCAGTTCTTC. Translating gives CATSRLGTSGKNEQFF.